Sequencing of this TCR beta chain was carried out in a study of beta chain features in type 1 diabetes. Study observations and caveats: At VDJ recombination sites, type 1 diabetes patients had fewer insertions and more deleted nucleotides.

As for this clone: The antigen is undetermined.

The sequenced template was cDNA made from the entire isolated RNA. Samples of naive, central memory and regulatory T cells yielded a mean of about 3.4 million reads. This table comes from immunoSEQ multiplex PCR, and its TCRdb copy is limited to in-frame clones, with some not included. The data contain a few hundred thousand clones, more than 13% of them singletons. This sequence originates from a woman aged 18-29 years in good health. Sequenced: naive CD4+ T cells from blood.

The chain's CDR3 is CASSQATGRRETQYF. CDR3 DNA: TGCGCCAGCAGCCAAGCGACAGGGCGGCGCGAGACCCAGTACTTC. The chain couples TRBV4-3 to TRBJ2-5; 7 nucleotides agree with TRBD1. CDR1 is LGHNA and CDR2 is YSLEER in the germline V gene. V shed 1 base, J shed 5 bases, and the junction held 7 bases outside the gene matches. The CDR3 consists of 15 residues.